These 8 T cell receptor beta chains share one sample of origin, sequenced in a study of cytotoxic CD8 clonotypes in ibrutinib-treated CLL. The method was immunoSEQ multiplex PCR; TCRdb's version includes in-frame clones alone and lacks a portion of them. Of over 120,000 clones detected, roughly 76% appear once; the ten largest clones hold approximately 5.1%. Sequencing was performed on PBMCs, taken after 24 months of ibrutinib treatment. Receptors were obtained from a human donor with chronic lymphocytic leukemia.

In DNA, the CDR3 is TGTGCCAGCAGCTTAGGCCAGTTTGGAGAGACCCAGTACTTC. Translating gives CASSLGQFGETQYF. The gene calls are TRBV7-2 and TRBJ2-5; D is unclear. Trimming stripped 1 base from V and 4 bases from J, with 10 bases between. The CDR3 length is 14 residues. In germline, CDR1 is SGHTA, CDR2 FQGNSA.

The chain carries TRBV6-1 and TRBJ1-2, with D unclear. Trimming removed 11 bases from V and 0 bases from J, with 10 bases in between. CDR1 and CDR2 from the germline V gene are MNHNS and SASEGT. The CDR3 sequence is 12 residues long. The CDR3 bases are TGTGCCGGACGACACTCTAACTATGGCTACACCTTC. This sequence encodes CAGRHSNYGYTF.

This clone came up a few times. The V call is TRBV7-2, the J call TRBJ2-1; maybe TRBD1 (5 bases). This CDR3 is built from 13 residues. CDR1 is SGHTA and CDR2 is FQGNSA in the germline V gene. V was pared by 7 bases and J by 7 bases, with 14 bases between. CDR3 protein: CASNRLLHNEQFF. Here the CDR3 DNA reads TGTGCCAGCAACAGGCTCTTACATAATGAGCAGTTCTTC.

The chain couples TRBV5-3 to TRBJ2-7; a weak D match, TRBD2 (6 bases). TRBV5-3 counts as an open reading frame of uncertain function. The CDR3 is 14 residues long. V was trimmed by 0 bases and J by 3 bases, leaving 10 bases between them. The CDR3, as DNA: TGTGCCAGAAGCTTGGCCTGGGGGGTCTACGAGCAGTACTTC. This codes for CARSLAWGVYEQYF.

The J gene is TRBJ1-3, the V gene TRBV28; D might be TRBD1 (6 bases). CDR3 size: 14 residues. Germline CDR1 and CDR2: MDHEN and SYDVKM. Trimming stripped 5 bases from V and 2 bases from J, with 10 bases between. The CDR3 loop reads CASSKQGAGNTIYF. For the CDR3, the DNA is TGTGCCAGCAGTAAACAGGGAGCTGGAAACACCATATATTTT.

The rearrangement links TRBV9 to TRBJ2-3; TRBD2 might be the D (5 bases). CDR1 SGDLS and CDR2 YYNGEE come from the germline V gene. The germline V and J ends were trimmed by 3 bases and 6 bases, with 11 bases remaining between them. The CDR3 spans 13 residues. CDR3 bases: TGTGCCAGCAGCGGACCATCGGGGGATACGCAGTATTTT. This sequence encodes CASSGPSGDTQYF. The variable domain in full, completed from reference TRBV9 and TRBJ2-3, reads DSGVTQTPKHLITATGQRVTLRCSPRSGDLSVYWYQQSLDQGLQFLIQYYNGEERAKGNILERFSAQQFPDLHSELNLSSLELGDSALYFCASSGPSGDTQYFGPGTRLTVL.

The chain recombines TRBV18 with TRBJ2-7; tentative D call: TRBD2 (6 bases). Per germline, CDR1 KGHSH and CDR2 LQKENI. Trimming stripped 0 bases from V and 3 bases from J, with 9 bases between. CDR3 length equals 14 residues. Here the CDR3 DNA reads TGTGCCAGCTCACCACCGGGAGGCCACTACGAGCAGTACTTC. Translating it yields CASSPPGGHYEQYF.

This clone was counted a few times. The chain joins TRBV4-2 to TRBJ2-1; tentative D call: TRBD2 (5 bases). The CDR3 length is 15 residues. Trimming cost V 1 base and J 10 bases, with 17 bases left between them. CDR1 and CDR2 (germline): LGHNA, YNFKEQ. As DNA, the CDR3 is TGTGCCAGCAGCCAAGTAGGGTCCGGGGTCGGAGAGCAGTTCTTC. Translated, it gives CASSQVGSGVGEQFF.